The clone carrying this T cell receptor beta chain has more than one count but fewer than ten. Its antigen is unknown. The V gene's germline CDR1 is MNHEY and CDR2 SMNVEV (reference sequence). V was pared by 5 bases and J by 4 bases, with 17 bases between. This CDR3 comprises 15 residues. The data stem from a study of T cell repertoires in cytomegalovirus infection. Study information: Evidence of both CMV infection and a matching HLA type came from public TCR beta signatures.

Overall study findings and caveats: Totalled public TCR beta family frequency picked out people who carried CMV plus the relevant HLA. The study found HLA-C-restricted CMV-specific TCR beta clonotypes dominating the ex vivo response.

TCRdb recomputed calls from the reads with MiXCR, one row per CDR3 protein. The sample holds 250,000 to 300,000 distinct CDR3 sequences, about 15% seen once. This clonotype originated in a human donor in good health (CMV status not recorded). Some clones in this sample may be carry-over from other donors' samples. V and J are TRBV27 and TRBJ1-2; D remains unclear. The sequenced sample was CD8+ T cells from PBMCs. CDR3 coding DNA: TGTGCCAGCAGTGCAGGACTCTTCCCCTTCTATGGCTACACCTTC. Translating it yields CASSAGLFPFYGYTF.